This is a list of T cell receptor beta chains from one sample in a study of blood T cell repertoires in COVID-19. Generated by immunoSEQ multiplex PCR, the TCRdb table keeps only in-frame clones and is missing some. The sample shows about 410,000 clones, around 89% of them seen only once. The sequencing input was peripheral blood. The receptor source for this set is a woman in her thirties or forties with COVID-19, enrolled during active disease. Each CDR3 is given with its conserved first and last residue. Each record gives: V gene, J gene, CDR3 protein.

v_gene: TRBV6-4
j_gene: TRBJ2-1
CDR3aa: CASSERGNNEQFF

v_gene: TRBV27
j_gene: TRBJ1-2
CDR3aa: CASSFSVNYGYTF

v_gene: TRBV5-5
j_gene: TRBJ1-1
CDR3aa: CASSLASPGGEGAFF

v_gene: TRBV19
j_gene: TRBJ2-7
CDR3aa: CASSIAGFHEQYF

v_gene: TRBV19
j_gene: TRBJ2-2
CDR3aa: CASSIVRVANTGELFF

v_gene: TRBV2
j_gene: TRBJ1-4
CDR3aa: CASAKGDGKLFF

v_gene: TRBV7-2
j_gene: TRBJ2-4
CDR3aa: CASRRGEQSIQYF

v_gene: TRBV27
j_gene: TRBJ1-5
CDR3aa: CASSSGTLNQPQHF

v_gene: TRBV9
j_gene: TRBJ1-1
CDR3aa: CASSARQGAITEAFF

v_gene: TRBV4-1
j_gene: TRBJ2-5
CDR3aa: CASSQEWLAGGPARETQYF

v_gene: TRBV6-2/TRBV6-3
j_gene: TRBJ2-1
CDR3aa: CASSYSPGVAGVNEQFF

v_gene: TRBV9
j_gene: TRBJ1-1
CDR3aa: CASSVVGFGMNTEAFF

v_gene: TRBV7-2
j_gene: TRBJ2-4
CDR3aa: CASSLRTSGDVAKNIQYF

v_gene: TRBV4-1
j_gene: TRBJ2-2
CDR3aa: CASSYRDRAGELFF

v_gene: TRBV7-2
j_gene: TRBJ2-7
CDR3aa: CASSSVLSAYEQYF

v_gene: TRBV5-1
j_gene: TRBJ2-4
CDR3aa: CASSLDRREGNIQYF

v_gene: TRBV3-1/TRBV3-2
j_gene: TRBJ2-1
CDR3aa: CASSQQRFYNEQFF

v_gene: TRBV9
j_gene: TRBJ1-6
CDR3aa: CASSPRGSSYNSPLHF

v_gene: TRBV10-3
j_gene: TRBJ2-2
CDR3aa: CAISATTGERNGELFF

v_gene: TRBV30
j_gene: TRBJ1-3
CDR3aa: CAWTVNPGARIYF

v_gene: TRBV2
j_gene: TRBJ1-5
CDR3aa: CASSFQGKDQPQHF

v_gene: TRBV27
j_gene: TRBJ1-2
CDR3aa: CASSPGLYYGYTF

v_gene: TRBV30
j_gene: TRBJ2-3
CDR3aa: CAWSKGQGVFITDTQYF

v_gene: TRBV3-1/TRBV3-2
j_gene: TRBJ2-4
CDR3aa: CASSQEAFLAKNIQYF

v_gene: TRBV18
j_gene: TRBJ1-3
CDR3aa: CASSPGVGTGGLFSGNTIYF

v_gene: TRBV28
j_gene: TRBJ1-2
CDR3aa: CASSLSLYGYTF

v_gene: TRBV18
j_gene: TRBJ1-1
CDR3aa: CASSPRQLDNTEAFF

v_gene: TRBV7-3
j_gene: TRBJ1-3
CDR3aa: CASSSVGTPGDTIYF

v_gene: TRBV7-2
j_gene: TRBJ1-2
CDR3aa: CASSLEAGANYGYTF

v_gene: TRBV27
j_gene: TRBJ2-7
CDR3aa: CASRTQQASYEQYF

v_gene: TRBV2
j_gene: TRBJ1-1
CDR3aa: CASSAWTGEINTEAFF

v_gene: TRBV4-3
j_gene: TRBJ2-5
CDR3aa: CASSQGYPSGGGETQYF

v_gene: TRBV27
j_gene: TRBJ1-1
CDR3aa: CASSLVPNTEAFF

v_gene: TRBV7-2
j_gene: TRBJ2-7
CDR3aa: CASSLRATVSYEQYF

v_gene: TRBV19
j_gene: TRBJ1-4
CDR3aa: CASSPTGIPEKLFF

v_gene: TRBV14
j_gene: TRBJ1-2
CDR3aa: CASSPTMGGYGYTF

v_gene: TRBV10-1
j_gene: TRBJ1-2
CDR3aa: CASSESRDTINYGYTF

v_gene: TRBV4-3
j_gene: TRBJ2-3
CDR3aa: CASSQISGGAAHTQYF

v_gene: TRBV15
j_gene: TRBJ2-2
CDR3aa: CATSRETGGNTGELFF

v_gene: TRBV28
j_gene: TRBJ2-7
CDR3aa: CASSFPPGQGGKPYEQYF

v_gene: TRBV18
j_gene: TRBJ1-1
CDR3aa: CASSPPEWVGRPPEAFF

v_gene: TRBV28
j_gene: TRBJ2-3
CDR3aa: CASSPDNRDTDTQYF

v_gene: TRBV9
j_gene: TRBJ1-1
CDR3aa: CASSERGQTNTEAFF

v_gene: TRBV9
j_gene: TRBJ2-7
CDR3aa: CASSVTGSSYEQYF

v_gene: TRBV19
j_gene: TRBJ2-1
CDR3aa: CASSIALAGYNEQFF

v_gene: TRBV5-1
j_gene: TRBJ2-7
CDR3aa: CASSLILAGAWPADEQYF

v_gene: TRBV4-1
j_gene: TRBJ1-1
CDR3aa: CASSQEFSFGGQAFF

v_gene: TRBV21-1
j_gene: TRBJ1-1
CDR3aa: CASSKVGSRDTEAFF

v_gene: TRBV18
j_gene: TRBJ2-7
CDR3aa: CASSPGQGSYEQYF

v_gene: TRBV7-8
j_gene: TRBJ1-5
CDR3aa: CASSDRDQPQHF

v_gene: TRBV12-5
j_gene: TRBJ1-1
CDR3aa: CASGLPSEAFF

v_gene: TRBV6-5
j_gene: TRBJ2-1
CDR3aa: CASSYGTGAFRFF

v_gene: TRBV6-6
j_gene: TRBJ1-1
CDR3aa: CASSLTQMPVTEAFF

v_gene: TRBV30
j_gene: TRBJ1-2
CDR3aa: CAWRPRTGGTYGYTF

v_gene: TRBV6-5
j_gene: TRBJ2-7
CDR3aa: CASGAPPIYEQYF

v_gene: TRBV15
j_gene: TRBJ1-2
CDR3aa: CATSSPFRQGSYGYTF

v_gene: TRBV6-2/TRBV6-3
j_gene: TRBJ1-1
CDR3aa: CASSYGTTDRGYMNTEAFF

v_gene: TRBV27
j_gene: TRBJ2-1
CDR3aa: CASTWDSHNEQFF

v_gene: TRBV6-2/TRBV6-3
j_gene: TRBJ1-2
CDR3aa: CASTPQRGGNYGYTF

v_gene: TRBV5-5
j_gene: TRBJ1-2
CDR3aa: CASSLTSQPYGYTF